This record covers a single T cell receptor (beta chain). This entry comes from a study of blood T cell repertoires in COVID-19. Study as a whole: Collection of acute and convalescent COVID-19 samples took place in the United States, Italy and Spain. In each case, the material was cDNA or gDNA derived from T cells, B-cell-depleted T cells, or PBMCs.

As handled by the study authors: Using reference gene primer amplification, nucleated cell counts were estimated. TCRdb keeps only in-frame clones here, not all; method: immunoSEQ multiplex PCR. V and J calls and clone size come straight from that table; D and trimming were deduced from the DNA. The sample consists of roughly 300,000 clones, around 87% of them appearing once. The CDR3 extends over 15 amino acids. Per the germline V gene, CDR1 is KGHSH and CDR2 is LQKENI. V trimming: 6 bases; J trimming: 2 bases; junction bases outside the gene matches: 9. The specimen sequenced was peripheral blood. J is TRBJ2-7 and V is TRBV18, with TRBD1 matching 8 bases. The TCR sequence derives from a woman aged 50 to 60 who had recovered from COVID-19. The CDR3, as DNA: TGTGCCAGCTCGCAGGACAGGGATTATGCCTACGAGCAGTACTTC. It is translated as CASSQDRDYAYEQYF.